The 15 T cell receptor beta chains reported below all come from one sample, sequenced in a study of OX40 agonist ivuxolimab in advanced cancers. The protocol was immunoSEQ multiplex PCR, while the TCRdb copy is restricted to in-frame clones and leaves out a portion. The sample contains about 63,000 clones, roughly nine tenths of which appear only once. The sample in question was CD4+ or CD8+ T cells sorted from blood, obtained in a trial of the OX40 agonist ivuxolimab. These receptors all stem from an adult with an advanced solid tumor such as melanoma, head and neck, liver or kidney cancer.

The chain links TRBV28 to TRBJ2-7, with D tentatively TRBD1 (5 bases). The CDR3 length is 13 residues. V lost 5 bases and J lost 2, with 10 bases in between. Germline V gene lookup returns CDR1 MDHEN and CDR2 SYDVKM. The CDR3 coding sequence is TGTGCCAGCAGTGGAGACAGTACCTACGAGCAGTACTTC. Translated: CASSGDSTYEQYF. The full variable domain, with the rest looked up from reference TRBV28 and TRBJ2-7, is DVKVTQSSRYLVKRTGEKVFLECVQDMDHENMFWYRQDPGLGLRLIYFSYDVKMKEKGDIPEGYSVSREKKERFSLILESASTNQTSMYLCASSGDSTYEQYFGPGTRLTVT.

The chain couples TRBV21-1 to TRBJ2-7; TRBD2, the table's D call, was not compared with the DNA. TRBV21-1 is a listed pseudogene. The CDR3 spans 19 residues. The CDR3 DNA reads as TGTGCCAGCAGCAAAACACTGGGGCCTAGCGGGGGGACTTTCTACGAGCAGTACTTC. Protein sequence: CASSKTLGPSGGTFYEQYF.

The V and J genes are TRBV2 and TRBJ2-5; D is ambiguous. V shed 6 bases and J shed 2 bases, with 10 bases lying between them. The CDR3 runs to 13 residues. In germline, CDR1 is SNHLY, CDR2 FYNNEI. In nucleotides, the CDR3 is TGTGCCAGCAGAAGATCTCTTCAAGAGACCCAGTACTTC. It translates to CASRRSLQETQYF. The whole variable domain, filled in from reference TRBV2 and TRBJ2-5, reads EPEVTQTPSHQVTQMGQEVILRCVPISNHLYFYWYRQILGQKVEFLVSFYNNEISEKSEIFDDQFSVERPDGSNFTLKIRSTKLEDSAMYFCASRRSLQETQYFGPGTRLLVL.

The chain employs TRBV7-2 and TRBJ2-5, with 8 bases matching TRBD2. From germline, CDR1 is SGHTA and CDR2 FQGNSA. The CDR3 runs 15 residues. V lost 1 base and J lost 2; bases outside the gene matches: 3. In DNA form, the CDR3 reads TGTGCCAGCAGCTTAGTTCGGGGGGGGCAAGAGACCCAGTACTTC. Translation gives CASSLVRGGQETQYF.

The chain has TRBV7-2 and TRBJ2-1; no clear D. Germline CDR1 is SGHTA and CDR2 is FQGNSA. The ends were cut back, 5 bases at V and 10 bases at J, with 15 bases in the middle. The CDR3 loop spans 13 amino acids. For the CDR3, the DNA is TGTGCCAGCAGCAAACAGCCCCGGACGGAGCAGTTCTTC. Protein: CASSKQPRTEQFF.

J is TRBJ2-2 and V is TRBV13, with a possible D match to TRBD2 (6 bases). V gave up 4 bases and J gave up 4 bases, with 19 bases separating them. The CDR3 has 17 residues. CDR1 is PRHDT, CDR2 FYEKMQ, per germline (reference sequence). The CDR3 region is CASSSHKDYRITGELFF. The CDR3, as DNA: TGTGCCAGCAGCTCCCACAAGGACTACAGGATCACCGGGGAGCTGTTTTTT.

CDR3 nucleotides: TGTGCCATCCAAGCGGCGGCGTACTCCTACGAGCAGTACTTC. Its translation: CAIQAAAYSYEQYF. The chain has TRBV6-1 and TRBJ2-7; D possibly corresponds to TRBD2 (5 bases). The ends were cut back, 10 bases at V and 0 bases at J, with 16 bases in the middle. The CDR3 is made up of 14 amino acids. Germline loops: CDR1 MNHNS, CDR2 SASEGT.

This clone was seen only a few times. V and J are TRBV5-1 and TRBJ2-1, with TRBD2 as a possible D gene (6 bases). Germline CDR1 reads SGHRS; CDR2 reads YFSETQ. V gave up 4 bases and J gave up 1 base, with 9 bases separating them. The CDR3 consists of 14 residues. The CDR3 DNA reads as TGCGCCAGCAGCGGAGCGGGTTCCTACAATGAGCAGTTCTTC. Its protein is CASSGAGSYNEQFF.

The V call is TRBV7-2, the J call TRBJ1-5; no reliable D call. CDR1 is SGHTA and CDR2 is FQGNSA in the germline V gene. The CDR3 consists of 13 residues. With 3 bases removed from V and 7 bases from J, the gap between germline ends came to 10 bases. As DNA, the CDR3 is TGTGCCAGCAGCTTCGACCGGGAGCAGCCCCAGCATTTT. Its protein product is CASSFDREQPQHF.

V and J are TRBV5-6 and TRBJ2-7; 7 nucleotides line up with TRBD1. After removal of 5 bases from V and 2 bases from J, the junction contained 10 bases not matched to a gene. Germline assignment: CDR1 SGHDT and CDR2 YYEEEE. The CDR3 loop spans 15 amino acids. Here the CDR3 DNA reads TGTGCCAGCAGTGAAAAGGGACAGCTCCCCTACGAGCAGTACTTC. It encodes CASSEKGQLPYEQYF.

The chain is built from TRBV7-9 and TRBJ2-3, with 12 nucleotides matching TRBD2. CDR1 SEHNR and CDR2 FQNEAQ come from the germline V gene (reference sequence). The CDR3 runs to 15 residues. J gave up 3 bases and V 5 bases, and 3 bases lay outside the gene matches. The CDR3 loop is CASSKGTSGTDTQYF. The CDR3 DNA reads TGTGCCAGCAGCAAAGGGACTAGCGGGACAGATACGCAGTATTTT.

This chain connects TRBV7-2 to TRBJ2-5; D is undetermined. The ends were cut back, 5 bases at V and 7 bases at J, with 17 bases in the middle. Germline V gene lookup returns CDR1 SGHTA and CDR2 FQGNSA. CDR3 length equals 14 residues. The CDR3 DNA is TGTGCCAGCAGCCTTAACCGCCCCCCAGGGACCCAGTACTTC. Its protein is CASSLNRPPGTQYF.

This clone was recorded only once. This chain uses TRBV5-1 with TRBJ1-5; a weak D match, TRBD1 (5 bases). This CDR3 comprises 14 residues. The V end was cut by 0 bases, the J end by 4 bases, with 8 bases between. Germline V gene lookup returns CDR1 SGHRS and CDR2 YFSETQ. This CDR3 is CASSLVGGNQPQHF. CDR3 coding DNA: TGCGCCAGCAGCTTGGTCGGGGGAAATCAGCCCCAGCATTTT.

The rearrangement links TRBV4-1 to TRBJ2-7, with D possibly TRBD2 on 5 matching bases. V was shortened by 6 bases and J by 4 bases, with 7 bases between the two germline ends. The germline V gene has CDR1 MGHRA and CDR2 YSYEKL. The CDR3 runs 11 residues. The CDR3 loop is CASRGSYEQYF. The CDR3 DNA follows: TGCGCCAGCAGGGGGAGTTACGAGCAGTACTTC.

The count of this clone is one. The chain combines TRBV4-1 with TRBJ2-6; unclear D gene. CDR3 size: 15 residues. Trimming removed 3 bases from V and 2 bases from J, with 8 bases in between. Germline CDR1 MGHRA, CDR2 YSYEKL. CDR3 in DNA: TGCGCCAGCAGCCAGCCCACTACTGGGGCCAACGTCCTGACTTTC. Residues: CASSQPTTGANVLTF.